Presented here are 17 T cell receptor beta chains from one specimen sequenced in a study of blood T cell repertoires in COVID-19. The assay was immunoSEQ multiplex PCR, and TCRdb's table has in-frame clones only and misses some. The sample shows 40,000 or so clones, about 85% of them seen only once. The sample taken for sequencing was peripheral blood. The receptor source for this set is a man aged 45-65 years with active COVID-19.

The chain combines TRBV5-1 with TRBJ2-3, with D unclear. This CDR3 contains 14 residues. Per the germline V gene, CDR1 is SGHRS and CDR2 is YFSETQ. Trimming shortened V by 0 bases and J by 0 bases, and 5 bases separated the two germline ends. The CDR3 sequence is CASSLGQSTDTQYF. CDR3 bases: TGCGCCAGCAGCTTGGGGCAGAGCACAGATACGCAGTATTTT. Combining the CDR3 with reference TRBV5-1 and TRBJ2-3 gives the whole variable domain KAGVTQTPRYLIKTRGQQVTLSCSPISGHRSVSWYQQTPGQGLQFLFEYFSETQRNKGNFPGRFSGRQFSNSRSEMNVSTLELGDSALYLCASSLGQSTDTQYFGPGTRLTVL.

The rearrangement links TRBV4-1 to TRBJ2-7; weak D call: TRBD2 (5 bases). V lost 0 bases, J lost 3 bases, and 15 bases lay in between. The CDR3 contains 16 residues. In germline, CDR1 is MGHRA, CDR2 YSYEKL. The CDR3, as DNA: TGCGCCAGCAGCCAAGATCCGACTACCGCATTCTACGAGCAGTACTTC. Protein: CASSQDPTTAFYEQYF.

The chain recombines TRBV7-6 with TRBJ1-2, with 7 bases lining up with TRBD1. There are 15 residues in the CDR3. In germline, CDR1 is SGHVS, CDR2 FNYEAQ. V trimming: 5 bases; J trimming: 4 bases; junction bases outside the gene matches: 10. The CDR3 DNA reads as TGTGCCAGCAGCCAGGGGGGACCCAAGAGCTATGGCTACACCTTC. Translating gives CASSQGGPKSYGYTF.

The chain employs TRBV7-2 and TRBJ2-1, with 14 positions matching TRBD2. The CDR3 is 16 amino acids. V shed 4 bases and J 6 bases; nucleotides not matched to a gene: 5. Per germline, CDR1 SGHTA and CDR2 FQGNSA. The CDR3 loop is CASSSSGLAGVNEQFF. For the CDR3, the DNA is TGTGCCAGCAGCTCCTCGGGACTAGCGGGGGTCAATGAGCAGTTCTTC.

This clone has a single count. The V gene is TRBV5-1, the J gene TRBJ2-1; 10 nucleotides match TRBD2. This CDR3 contains 16 residues. In germline, CDR1 is SGHRS, CDR2 YFSETQ. J lost 7 bases, V lost 4 bases, and 11 bases had no gene match. CDR3 in amino acids: CASSDLIAGGENEQFF. Written as DNA, the CDR3 is TGCGCCAGCAGCGACCTAATAGCGGGGGGTGAAAATGAGCAGTTCTTC.

The chain couples TRBV2 to TRBJ1-1; 8 nucleotides agree with TRBD1. Germline lookup yields CDR1 SNHLY and CDR2 FYNNEI. CDR3 length: 14 residues. V trimming: 6 bases; J trimming: 4 bases; junction bases outside the gene matches: 7. The CDR3 nucleotides read TGTGCCAGCAGCGGTAGGACAGGGAGCACTGAAGCTTTCTTT. Amino acid sequence: CASSGRTGSTEAFF.

The V and J genes are TRBV6-1 and TRBJ2-7; D ambiguous. Germline V gene data show CDR1 as MNHNS and CDR2 as SASEGT. The V end lost 0 bases, the J end lost 2 bases, and 8 bases lay between the germline ends. The length of the CDR3 is 14 residues. CDR3: CASSEAGLTYEQYF. The CDR3 DNA reads TGTGCCAGCAGTGAAGCTGGCCTTACCTACGAGCAGTACTTC.

V is TRBV12-3 or TRBV12-4 and J is TRBJ1-2, with 10 bases aligning to TRBD1. The V gene end was trimmed by 6 bases and the J gene end by 8 bases; junction bases not matched to a gene: 6. The CDR3 loop spans 13 amino acids. In DNA, the CDR3 is TGTGCCAGCAGCTGGGACAGGGGCTTGGGCTACACCTTC. It specifies CASSWDRGLGYTF.

The chain combines TRBV5-4 with TRBJ2-3, with TRBD2 matching 10 bases. Germline CDR1 is SGHNT and CDR2 is YYREEE (reference sequence). V gave up 2 bases and J gave up 5 bases; unmatched junction bases: 8. CDR3 length equals 16 residues. For the CDR3, the DNA is TGTGCCAGCAGCTTTTCCAGCGGGGGGGCGGGAGATACGCAGTATTTT. It encodes CASSFSSGGAGDTQYF. Variable domain in full (rest from reference TRBV5-4 and TRBJ2-3): ETGVTQSPTHLIKTRGQQVTLRCSSQSGHNTVSWYQQALGQGPQFIFQYYREEENGRGNFPPRFSGLQFPNYSSELNVNALELDDSALYLCASSFSSGGAGDTQYFGPGTRLTVL.

The genes are TRBV2 and TRBJ2-7; 9 bases agree with TRBD1. Germline V gives CDR1 SNHLY, CDR2 FYNNEI. V dropped 7 bases and J dropped 6; count of bases not matched to a gene: 10. The CDR3 consists of 14 residues. CDR3 sequence reads: CASISPTGGVEQYF. CDR3 nucleotides: TGTGCCAGCATCTCTCCCACAGGGGGCGTCGAGCAGTACTTC.

The chain's CDR3 is CASSLWTGGNSPLHF. The DNA for the CDR3 is TGTGCCAGCAGTCTCTGGACAGGGGGTAATTCACCCCTCCACTTT. The rearrangement links TRBV6-2 or TRBV6-3 to TRBJ1-6; TRBD1 matches at 10 bases. The junction had 4 bases not matched to a gene; V was cut back by 5 bases and J by 6 bases. The CDR3 has 15 residues. Germline-derived CDR1 and CDR2 are MNHEY and SVGEGT.

The chain uses TRBV2 and TRBJ1-5; D may be TRBD1 (6 bases). V was trimmed by 7 bases and J by 2 bases, leaving 9 bases between them. The CDR3 length is 13 residues. Germline CDR1 SNHLY, CDR2 FYNNEI. CDR3 in DNA: TGTGCCAGCACTGGGGGCGGCAATCAGCCCCAGCATTTT. Its translation: CASTGGGNQPQHF. The complete variable domain, with remaining parts taken from reference TRBV2 and TRBJ1-5, reads EPEVTQTPSHQVTQMGQEVILRCVPISNHLYFYWYRQILGQKVEFLVSFYNNEISEKSEIFDDQFSVERPDGSNFTLKIRSTKLEDSAMYFCASTGGGNQPQHFGDGTRLSIL.

The chain joins TRBV5-1 to TRBJ1-2; possibly TRBD1 for D (5 bases). This CDR3 is 15 amino acids long. Looked up from germline, CDR1 is SGHRS and CDR2 is YFSETQ. The germline V and J ends were trimmed by 3 bases and 2 bases, with 14 bases remaining between them. CDR3 sequence: CASSSPDRPNYGYTF. The CDR3 DNA follows: TGCGCCAGCAGCTCCCCAGACAGACCAAACTATGGCTACACCTTC.

This clone was detected only once. The chain joins TRBV7-8 to TRBJ2-7; 9 nucleotides match TRBD1. Germline V lookup: CDR1 SGHVS, CDR2 FQNEAQ. The CDR3 is made up of 16 amino acids. Trimming removed 5 bases from V and 5 bases from J; junction bases left unmatched: 13. In DNA form, the CDR3 reads TGTGCCAGCAGCAACACCCCCCGGACAGGGGATCACGAGCAGTACTTC. Translating gives CASSNTPRTGDHEQYF.

The chain joins TRBV6-5 to TRBJ2-7, with a possible D match to TRBD1 (7 bases). Trimming took off 5 bases at V and 1 base at J, with 12 bases between the two ends. Germline-derived CDR1 and CDR2 are MNHEY and SVGAGI. CDR3 length equals 14 residues. The chain's CDR3 is CASSQTGRSYEQYF. The CDR3 DNA sequence: TGTGCCAGCAGTCAGACAGGGAGGTCCTACGAGCAGTACTTC.

This clone was seen a handful of times. The CDR3 here is CASSYELAGGPLTDTQYF. CDR3 nucleotide sequence: TGTGCCAGCAGTTACGAACTAGCGGGGGGTCCCCTCACAGATACGCAGTATTTT. J is TRBJ2-3 and V is TRBV6-2 or TRBV6-3, with 12 bases aligning to TRBD2. V lost 2 bases to trimming and J lost 2 bases; unmatched junction nucleotides: 8. CDR3 length: 18 amino acids. Germline CDR1 reads MNHEY; CDR2 reads SVGEGT.

This clone was detected once. The V call is TRBV4-1, the J call TRBJ2-7; 13 nucleotides line up with TRBD2. J lost 2 bases, V lost 0 bases, and 10 bases had no gene match. The CDR3 runs 19 residues. Germline V gene data show CDR1 as MGHRA and CDR2 as YSYEKL. CDR3 nucleotides: TGCGCCAGCAGCCAAGATGGGGGACTAGCGGGGATCTTTACCTACGAGCAGTACTTC. Encoded protein: CASSQDGGLAGIFTYEQYF.